This T cell receptor (beta chain) was retrieved from a study of post-analysis software for immune sequencing data (dated by TCRdb to between 2014 and 2017). In the study overall: Disease courses on record covered relapsing-remitting, secondary progressive and progressive-relapsing multiple sclerosis, though some patients had no subtype annotation. A subset of samples was prepared in parallel using single-end sample barcoding, then pooled and co-amplified after Illumina adapter ligation. Patient repertoires were compared against about a dozen previously published healthy control repertoires from donors aged about 6 to 27 years. General conclusions and limits of the study: Strong co-clustering of samples prepared in the same batch was shown by direct clustering with F measure, prompting a batch-effect correction. Patients showed significantly higher frequencies than controls for several TRBV segments, among them TRBV5-6, TRBV5-1 and TRBV20-1. Compared with controls, multiple sclerosis patients had significantly lower normalized Chao1 diversity, a finding suggesting substantial peripheral T-cell clonal expansion. The multiple sclerosis patient group was slightly younger than the control group.

There are a few counts of this clonotype. Its binding antigen is unknown. Base qualities are not at hand, and no much larger clone is one base apart. Libraries were prepared through PCR. This sample was sequenced with an Illumina HiSeq 2500. To reduce PCR and sequencing biases, unique molecular identifiers were incorporated into the TCR beta cDNA libraries. Roughly 0.5 million cDNA molecules were obtained per 1 to 10 million input T cells, so each molecule approximated one T cell. Patient libraries were prepared and sequenced with the same protocol used for the earlier healthy control dataset. Within a given batch, samples were prepared together, multiplexed and sequenced on the same HiSeq lane. From the authors' description of their analysis: MIGEC handled the raw barcoded reads, throwing out single-read molecular identifier groups before consensus assembly and CDR3 extraction. VDJtools was used for post-analysis of the clonotype tables, with diversity normalized by down-sampling every dataset to the smallest sample size. To correct batch-related cross-sample contamination, repertoire overlap clustering matched CDR3 amino acid sequences but not nucleotide sequences. Through fastp at Q25 and MiXCR, TCRdb rebuilt clones from the public reads, retaining in-frame beta chains. Each CDR3 protein appears once, grouped with its most common genes and DNA. The V and J calls and clone size are TCRdb's, not the authors'. The sample data list roughly 700,000 distinct CDR3 sequences, and 25% to 30% of these were observed just once. Of the sample, 0.55% to 0.65% falls within the top ten clones.

For this chain, trimming is 3 bases at the V end and 1 base at the J end, and the number of junction bases without a gene match is 12. The cysteine opens and the phenylalanine closes a CDR3 of 19 amino acids. The only DNA kept is the CDR3, 57 bases in frame from the first base. CDR1 and CDR2 (MGHRA, YSYEKL) derive from the germline V gene. To demonstrate the VDJtools post-analysis software, the study profiled TCR beta repertoires from the peripheral blood of about a dozen young patients with multiple sclerosis. The multiple sclerosis patients were children and adolescents ranging in age from roughly 6 to 16 years.

This TCR was recovered from a girl aged 10 to 17 with multiple sclerosis. What was sequenced was blood. The sequence is built from TRBV4-1 and TRBJ2-5, with 12 junctional bases fitting TRBD2. The sequenced DNA is TGCGCCAGCAGCCAGCCCGGACTAGCGGGACAGGCGATCCAAGAGACCCAGTACTTC. Its protein product is CASSQPGLAGQAIQETQYF.